This T cell receptor (beta chain) was sequenced for a study of blood T cell repertoires in COVID-19. Looking at the study overall: Whether acute or convalescent, the COVID-19 samples came from the United States, Italy and Spain. T cells, B-cell-depleted T cells, or PBMCs provided the cDNA or gDNA that served as material.

In the original workflow: Amplifying reference gene primers gave estimates of nucleated cell counts. The assay was immunoSEQ multiplex PCR, and TCRdb's table has in-frame clones only and misses some. V and J calls and clone size are those listed in that table; D and trimming were worked out from the DNA. The sample holds about 44,000 clones, roughly 85% seen once. The sample holds one count of this clone. The ends lost 6 bases at V and 6 bases at J; junction bases unmatched: 9. This CDR3 region has 14 residues. Germline V gives CDR1 SQVTM, CDR2 ANQGSEA. Sequencing was carried out using peripheral blood. The gene calls are TRBV29-1 and TRBJ1-2; the match to TRBD1 covers 11 bases. The TCR originated in a woman aged 70-85 years with acute or convalescent COVID-19. CDR3 sequence reads: CSVGRTGGANGYTF. The CDR3 nucleotides are TGCAGCGTCGGACGGACAGGGGGCGCGAATGGCTACACCTTC.